Listed below are T cell receptor beta chains from one sample, sequenced in a study of blood T cell repertoires in COVID-19. The table came from immunoSEQ multiplex PCR; TCRdb's copy has only in-frame clones and leaves some out. The table lists some 330,000 clones, 85% to 90% of them singletons. The sample taken for sequencing was PBMCs or T cells enriched from blood (not recorded which). The receptors come from a young man who had recovered from COVID-19. The CDR3 runs from the conserved cysteine through the conserved F or W. The D gene is left open where the match is weak. Where a row states a size, it is once, few, many or the class of an expanded clone; other rows omit it.

>TRBV19|TRBD1|TRBJ1-6|-
CASSTLNDRGYNSPLHF
TGTGCCAGTAGTACCTTAAACGACAGGGGCTATAATTCACCCCTCCACTTT
>TRBV7-6|-|TRBJ1-2|-
CASSPSLERGYTF
TGTGCCAGCAGCCCGTCACTCGAACGGGGCTACACCTTC
>TRBV27|-|TRBJ2-7|-
CASSLSWQGGEQYF
TGTGCCAGCAGTTTATCATGGCAGGGAGGCGAGCAGTACTTC
>TRBV27|-|TRBJ2-7|-
CASSGGRAAYEQYF
TGTGCCAGTTCAGGGGGGAGAGCTGCCTACGAGCAGTACTTC
>TRBV7-2|-|TRBJ1-5|-
CASSLDFVQGSPQHF
TGTGCCAGCAGCTTAGATTTCGTACAGGGTTCGCCCCAGCATTTT
>TRBV3-1/TRBV3-2|-|TRBJ1-2|once
CASSRQTAVYGYTF
TGTGCCAGCAGCCGCCAGACGGCGGTCTATGGCTACACCTTC
>TRBV3-1/TRBV3-2|TRBD2|TRBJ2-5|once
CASSQAERGVQETQYF
TGTGCCAGCAGCCAAGCCGAGCGGGGGGTCCAAGAGACCCAGTACTTC
>TRBV11-3|-|TRBJ2-5|once
CASSSDGLSGETQYF
TGTGCCAGCAGCTCGGACGGCCTCTCGGGGGAGACCCAGTACTTC
>TRBV6-5|-|TRBJ1-2|few
CASGTPRGYTF
TGTGCCAGCGGGACACCAAGGGGCTACACCTTC
>TRBV30|-|TRBJ1-1|-
CAWSVGGGYTEAFF
TGTGCCTGGAGTGTGGGCGGAGGCTACACTGAAGCTTTCTTT
>TRBV25-1|-|TRBJ2-5|-
CASSEAGRETQYF
TGTGCCAGCAGTGAAGCGGGGCGGGAGACCCAGTACTTC
>TRBV5-1|TRBD1|TRBJ1-1|once
CASSLYAQGLNTEAFF
TGCGCCAGCAGCTTGTATGCACAGGGGCTGAACACTGAAGCTTTCTTT
>TRBV9|-|TRBJ2-3|-
CASSGRTQSTDTQYF
TGTGCCAGCAGCGGGCGGACACAAAGCACAGATACGCAGTATTTT
>TRBV2|TRBD2|TRBJ2-4|-
CASSEPSGGRKNIQYF
TGTGCCAGCAGTGAGCCGAGCGGGGGACGCAAAAACATTCAGTACTTC
>TRBV5-1|-|TRBJ2-3|-
CASSWGDSSSTDTQYF
TGCGCCAGCAGCTGGGGGGACAGCTCTAGCACAGATACGCAGTATTTT
>TRBV5-6|TRBD1|TRBJ1-2|few
CASSSYRTGSYGYTF
TGTGCCAGCAGCTCTTATAGGACAGGTTCCTATGGCTACACCTTC
>TRBV29-1|TRBD1|TRBJ1-2|-
CSVESGTGFYGYTF
TGCAGCGTTGAATCCGGGACAGGGTTCTATGGCTACACCTTC
>TRBV15|TRBD1|TRBJ1-2|-
CATSRDRQGAWYGYTF
TGTGCCACCAGCAGAGATCGGCAGGGGGCTTGGTATGGCTACACCTTC
>TRBV5-1|TRBD1|TRBJ1-1|-
CASSLARTGGYTEAFF
TGCGCCAGCAGCTTGGCCCGGACAGGGGGCTACACTGAAGCTTTCTTT
>TRBV28|-|TRBJ2-7|once
CASSRHLPQGYEQYF
TGTGCCAGCAGTCGTCACTTACCACAGGGCTACGAGCAGTACTTC
>TRBV5-1|TRBD1|TRBJ2-5|-
CASSLTSAGGGETQYF
TGCGCCAGCAGCTTGACGTCGGCAGGGGGCGGGGAGACCCAGTACTTC
>TRBV30|TRBD2|TRBJ2-7|-
CAWRGSGSVRGAAKTVQYF
TGTGCCTGGAGAGGGAGCGGGAGCGTAAGAGGTGCGGCCAAAACAGTGCAGTACTTC
>TRBV6-1|TRBD1|TRBJ1-5|once
CASSGPGQVFPLNQPQHF
TGTGCCAGCAGTGGACCGGGACAGGTCTTTCCTCTTAATCAGCCCCAGCATTTT
>TRBV7-2|TRBD2|TRBJ2-2|-
CASSLAALAGVRTGELFF
TGTGCCAGCAGCTTAGCCGCTCTAGCGGGAGTTCGGACCGGGGAGCTGTTTTTT
>TRBV10-2|-|TRBJ1-5|-
CAGGGATSNQPQHF
TGCGCCGGCGGGGGGGCCACTAGCAATCAGCCCCAGCATTTT
>TRBV5-4|TRBD1|TRBJ2-1|-
CASSGTGSYNEQFF
TGTGCCAGCAGCGGGACAGGGTCCTACAATGAGCAGTTCTTC
>TRBV12-3/TRBV12-4|-|TRBJ1-2|-
CASSEGYGYTF
TGTGCCAGCAGTGAGGGCTATGGCTACACCTTC
>TRBV30|TRBD1|TRBJ1-5|many
CAWAKAGTGNQPQHF
TGTGCCTGGGCTAAAGCCGGGACAGGGAATCAGCCCCAGCATTTT
>TRBV5-4|-|TRBJ2-7|-
CASSLGREGMGFYEQYF
TGTGCCAGCAGCTTGGGCAGGGAAGGTATGGGTTTCTACGAGCAGTACTTC
>TRBV27|-|TRBJ1-1|-
CASSLNGGTEAFF
TGTGCCAGCAGTTTAAATGGAGGAACTGAAGCTTTCTTT
>TRBV28|-|TRBJ2-5|-
CASSSPPQGAETQYF
TGTGCCAGCAGTTCCCCTCCTCAGGGCGCGGAGACCCAGTACTTC
>TRBV7-9|TRBD1|TRBJ1-2|-
CASSSGQGISGYTF
TGTGCCAGCAGCTCCGGACAGGGGATATCTGGCTACACCTTC
>TRBV11-2|TRBD1|TRBJ2-7|-
CASSTGQGKNEQYF
TGTGCCAGCAGCACGGGACAGGGGAAGAACGAGCAGTACTTC
>TRBV5-4|TRBD1|TRBJ2-7|-
CASSRDRGGTYEQYF
TGTGCCAGCAGCCGGGACAGGGGGGGAACCTACGAGCAGTACTTC
>TRBV6-5|-|TRBJ1-5|-
CASSPAAAGQPQHF
TGTGCCAGCAGCCCCGCGGCGGCGGGCCAGCCCCAGCATTTT
>TRBV4-2|TRBD1|TRBJ2-6|-
CASSQGDRLGSGANVLTF
TGTGCCAGCAGCCAGGGGGACAGGCTTGGGTCAGGGGCCAACGTCCTGACTTTC
>TRBV5-4|-|TRBJ1-3|-
CASSPPNGDTIYF
TGTGCCAGCAGCCCTCCCAACGGGGACACCATATATTTT
>TRBV11-3|-|TRBJ2-5|-
CASSSRARSTQYF
TGTGCCAGCAGCTCCAGGGCGCGCTCGACCCAGTACTTC
>TRBV30|-|TRBJ1-1|-
CAWSRKGQGSPGAFF
TGTGCCTGGAGCCGTAAGGGGCAGGGGAGCCCGGGGGCTTTCTTT
>TRBV7-2|-|TRBJ2-3|once
CASSPPGLSSPDTQYF
TGTGCCAGCAGCCCTCCGGGTCTTAGTTCTCCAGATACGCAGTATTTT
>TRBV4-2|-|TRBJ1-2|-
CASSQVRGNADGYTF
TGTGCCAGCAGCCAGGTTCGGGGGAATGCCGATGGCTACACCTTC
>TRBV4-1|-|TRBJ1-3|-
CASSQEEAGANPSGNTIYF
TGCGCCAGCAGCCAAGAGGAGGCAGGGGCCAATCCATCTGGAAACACCATATATTTT
>TRBV11-3|-|TRBJ2-5|-
CASSLGGGASETQYF
TGTGCCAGCAGCTTAGGAGGGGGGGCTTCGGAGACCCAGTACTTC
>TRBV10-1|TRBD1|TRBJ2-7|-
CASTERVGTGTNEQYF
TGCGCCAGCACCGAACGTGTCGGGACAGGGACGAACGAGCAGTACTTC
>TRBV13|-|TRBJ2-3|-
CASSLTYDGGTDTQYF
TGTGCCAGCAGCTTAACCTATGACGGGGGCACAGATACGCAGTATTTT